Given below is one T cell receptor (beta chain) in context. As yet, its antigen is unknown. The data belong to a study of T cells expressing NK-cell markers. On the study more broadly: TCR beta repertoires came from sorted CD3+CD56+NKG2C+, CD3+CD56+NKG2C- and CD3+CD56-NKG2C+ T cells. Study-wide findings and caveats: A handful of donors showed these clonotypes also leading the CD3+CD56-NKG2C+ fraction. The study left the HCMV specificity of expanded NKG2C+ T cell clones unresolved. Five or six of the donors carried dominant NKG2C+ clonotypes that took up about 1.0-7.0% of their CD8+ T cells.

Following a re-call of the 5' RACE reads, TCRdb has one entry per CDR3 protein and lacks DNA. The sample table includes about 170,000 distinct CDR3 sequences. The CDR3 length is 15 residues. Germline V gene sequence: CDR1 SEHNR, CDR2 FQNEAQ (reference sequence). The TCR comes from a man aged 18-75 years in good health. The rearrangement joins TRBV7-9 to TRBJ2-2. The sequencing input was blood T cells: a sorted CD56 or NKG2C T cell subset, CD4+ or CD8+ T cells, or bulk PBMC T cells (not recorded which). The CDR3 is CASSLRRMNTGELFF. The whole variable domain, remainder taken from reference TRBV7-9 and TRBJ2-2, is DTGVSQNPRHKITKRGQNVTFRCDPISEHNRLYWYRQTLGQGPEFLTYFQNEAQLEKSRLLSDRFSAERPKGSFSTLEIQRTEQGDSAMYLCASSLRRMNTGELFFGEGSRLTVL.